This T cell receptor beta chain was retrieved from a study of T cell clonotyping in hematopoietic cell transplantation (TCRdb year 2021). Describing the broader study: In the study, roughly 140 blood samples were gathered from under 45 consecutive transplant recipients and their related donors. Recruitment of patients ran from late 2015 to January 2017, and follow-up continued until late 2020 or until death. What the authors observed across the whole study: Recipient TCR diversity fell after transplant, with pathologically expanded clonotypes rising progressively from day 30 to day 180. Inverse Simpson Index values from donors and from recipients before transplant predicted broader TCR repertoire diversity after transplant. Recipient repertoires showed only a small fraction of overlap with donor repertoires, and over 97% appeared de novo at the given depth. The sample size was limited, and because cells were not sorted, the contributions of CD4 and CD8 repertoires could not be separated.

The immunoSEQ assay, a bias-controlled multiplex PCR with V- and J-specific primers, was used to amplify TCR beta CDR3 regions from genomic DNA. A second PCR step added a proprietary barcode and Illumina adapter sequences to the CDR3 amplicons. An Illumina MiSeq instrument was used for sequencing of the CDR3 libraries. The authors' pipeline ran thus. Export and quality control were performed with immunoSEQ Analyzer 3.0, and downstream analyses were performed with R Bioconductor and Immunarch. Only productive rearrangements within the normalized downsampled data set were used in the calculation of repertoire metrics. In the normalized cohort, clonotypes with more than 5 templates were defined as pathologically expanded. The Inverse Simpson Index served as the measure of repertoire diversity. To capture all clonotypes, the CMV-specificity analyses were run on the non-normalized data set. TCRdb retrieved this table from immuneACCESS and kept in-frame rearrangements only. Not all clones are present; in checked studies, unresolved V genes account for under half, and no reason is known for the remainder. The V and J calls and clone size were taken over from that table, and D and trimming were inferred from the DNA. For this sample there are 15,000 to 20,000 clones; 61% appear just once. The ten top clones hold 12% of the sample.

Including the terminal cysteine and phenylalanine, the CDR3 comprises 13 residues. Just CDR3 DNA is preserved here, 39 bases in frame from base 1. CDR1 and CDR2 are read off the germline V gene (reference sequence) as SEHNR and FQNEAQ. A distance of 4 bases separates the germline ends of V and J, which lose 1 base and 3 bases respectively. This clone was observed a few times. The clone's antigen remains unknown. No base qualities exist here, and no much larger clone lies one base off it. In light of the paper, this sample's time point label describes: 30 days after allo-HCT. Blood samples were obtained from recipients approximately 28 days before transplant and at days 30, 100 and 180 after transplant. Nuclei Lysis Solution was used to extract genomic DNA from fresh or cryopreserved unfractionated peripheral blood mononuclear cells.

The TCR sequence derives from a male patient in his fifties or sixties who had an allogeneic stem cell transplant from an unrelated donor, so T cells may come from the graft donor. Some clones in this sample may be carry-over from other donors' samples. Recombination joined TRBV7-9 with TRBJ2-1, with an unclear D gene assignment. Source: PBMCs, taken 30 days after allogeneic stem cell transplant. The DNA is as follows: TGTGCCAGCAGCTTAGGCAGCTACAATGAGCAGTTCTTC. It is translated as CASSLGSYNEQFF.